This note documents a single T cell receptor beta chain sequence. There is no known antigen for this receptor. The input lacks base qualities; no much larger clone sits a single base away. This sample was included in a study of graft-versus-host responses after intestinal transplantation (dated by TCRdb to the early 2020s). Turning to the overall study: Multivisceral, liver-intestinal, or isolated intestinal transplants were received by the recipients. Bulk TCR-beta CDR3 sequencing was used to track graft-versus-host and host-versus-graft alloreactive T cell clones in the graft, circulation and bone marrow after intestinal transplantation. To identify alloreactive clones, pre-transplant mixed lymphocyte reaction products were sequenced and then compared with unstimulated pre-transplant donor and recipient T cells. Of the roughly 24 intestinal transplant recipients enrolled in the cohort, one of whom was a retransplant, a few patients without pretransplant specimens were excluded. A peak of at least 4% donor T cells among recipient peripheral blood mononuclear cells was the definition used for donor T cell macrochimerism. Samples from a few later patients were sequenced in-house on an Illumina MiSeq with MiXCR processing rather than by the commercial service. All recipients received anti-thymocyte globulin induction followed by maintenance tacrolimus and steroids for roughly three years. General findings and caveats noted by the study authors: Conclusions were limited by the relatively low number and heterogeneity of intestinal transplant patients. GvH clones were detected in recipient bone marrow, and some of these GvH clones were observed earlier in ileal mucosa or blood, consistent with an intestinal mucosal origin. Patients with donor T cell macrochimerism had high GvH to HvG T cell clonal ratios in their allografts. Peak levels of circulating GvH clones were associated with declines in HvG clones early after transplant.

The time point label, read with the paper, signifies: cells obtained before transplantation from donor or recipient. CD3+CD4+ and CD3+CD8+ populations were FACS-sorted from unstimulated pre-transplant donor and recipient cells taken from spleen or lymph nodes. As encoded in the germline V gene, CDR1 is SGHDT while CDR2 is YYEEEE. The V and J ends are trimmed by 0 bases and 4 bases, leaving 8 bases between them. The cysteine opens and the phenylalanine closes a CDR3 of 13 amino acids. Of all the DNA, just the CDR3 is kept, 39 bases in frame from base 1. The method behind the library was the immunoSEQ multiplex PCR assay. For most patients, genomic DNA was isolated with the Qiagen DNeasy Blood and Tissue Kit and sent frozen to Adaptive Biotechnologies for TCR sequencing. For most patients, genomic DNA was subjected to high-throughput TCR-beta CDR3 sequencing by Adaptive Biotechnologies. The paper's data handling went like this. Adaptive's ImmunoSEQ software supplied the TCR sequencing data for roughly 17 patients, while MiXCR and VDJtools were used to process a few other patients. To correct CD4 versus CD8 sorting errors, any sequence found in both subsets at a frequency ratio below 5:1 was removed. Because the origin of CDR3 nucleotide sequences shared between donor and recipient could not be assigned, those sequences were removed. At least 2-fold expansion over unstimulated cells and a minimum CFSE-low frequency of 0.002% (template counts) or 0.001% (read counts) were required for clones to be classified as alloreactive. Clones detected in sequenced pre-transplant spleen, lymph node, or MLR CFSE-low populations of the donor or recipient were defined as mappable. The cumulative frequency of alloreactive clones was calculated as a percentage of all sequences, weighted by copy number. Held by TCRdb, this immuneACCESS table contains in-frame sequences only and omits some clones. Under half of the omission traces to an unresolved V gene where checked; the cause of the rest is unknown. V, J and clone size derive from that table, while D and trimming were established from the DNA sequence. This sample comprises around 100,000 clones, around 94% of them detected only once. Approximately 1% of the sample rests with the top ten.

Recombination linked TRBV5-6 to TRBJ2-7, with the identity of the D gene unclear. The sequencing here drew on unstimulated CD8+ T cells sorted from spleen or lymph node cells, taken before transplant. The source of this sequence is a human donor who was the organ donor for an intestinal transplant. The CDR3 in this case is CASSLGSLYEQYF. The bases read TGTGCCAGCAGCTTGGGGTCGCTTTACGAGCAGTACTTC.